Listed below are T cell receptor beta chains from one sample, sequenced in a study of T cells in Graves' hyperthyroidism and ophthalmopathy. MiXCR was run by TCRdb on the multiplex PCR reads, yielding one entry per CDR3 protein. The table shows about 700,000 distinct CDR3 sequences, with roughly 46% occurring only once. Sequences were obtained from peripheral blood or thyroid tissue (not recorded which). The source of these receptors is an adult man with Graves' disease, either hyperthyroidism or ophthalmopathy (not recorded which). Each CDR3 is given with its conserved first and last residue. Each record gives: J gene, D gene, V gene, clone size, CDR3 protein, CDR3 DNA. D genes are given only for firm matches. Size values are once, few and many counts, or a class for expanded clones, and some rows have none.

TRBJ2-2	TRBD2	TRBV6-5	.	CASSYGTSGVNTGELFF	TGTGCCAGCAGTTACGGGACTAGCGGAGTGAACACCGGGGAGCTGTTTTTT
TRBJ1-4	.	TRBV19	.	CAWSVRLGEKLFF	TGTGCCTGGAGTGTAAGGTTGGGTGAAAAACTGTTTTTT
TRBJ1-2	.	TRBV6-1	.	CASSEEARGGYTF	TGTGCCAGCAGTGAAGAGGCGCGGGGTGGCTACACCTTC
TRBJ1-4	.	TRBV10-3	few	CAISAGEWPSGKLFF	TGTGCCATCAGTGCAGGAGAATGGCCCTCTGGAAAACTGTTTTTT
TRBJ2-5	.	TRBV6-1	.	CASTNGRGGNQPQYF	TGTGCCAGCACCAATGGCAGGGGAGGCAATCAGCCCCAGTACTTC
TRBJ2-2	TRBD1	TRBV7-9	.	CASSRQGSTGELFF	TGTGCCAGCAGCAGACAGGGGAGCACCGGGGAGCTGTTTTTT
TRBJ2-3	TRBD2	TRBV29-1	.	CSVQQLAGRPEDTQYF	TGCAGCGTCCAACAACTAGCGGGGAGGCCGGAGGATACGCAGTATTTT
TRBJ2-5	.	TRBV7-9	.	CASSSSGTPEPKETQYF	TGTGCCAGCAGCTCGAGTGGGACTCCCGAACCAAAAGAGACCCAGTACTTC
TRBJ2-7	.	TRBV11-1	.	CAGDTSYEQYF	TGTGCCGGGGACACGTCCTACGAGCAGTACTTC
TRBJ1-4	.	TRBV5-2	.	CASNTGTANEKLFF	TGTGCCAGCAACACAGGGACAGCGAATGAAAAACTGTTTTTT
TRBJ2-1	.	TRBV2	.	CASSPGGTYNEQFF	TGTGCCAGCAGTCCCGGCGGCACCTACAATGAGCAGTTCTTC
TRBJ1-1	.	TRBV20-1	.	CSGTSGSTEAFF	TGCAGTGGGACGTCAGGGAGCACTGAAGCTTTCTTT
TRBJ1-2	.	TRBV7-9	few	CASSLWRTAYGYTF	TGTGCCAGCAGTCTCTGGCGGACAGCCTATGGCTACACCTTC